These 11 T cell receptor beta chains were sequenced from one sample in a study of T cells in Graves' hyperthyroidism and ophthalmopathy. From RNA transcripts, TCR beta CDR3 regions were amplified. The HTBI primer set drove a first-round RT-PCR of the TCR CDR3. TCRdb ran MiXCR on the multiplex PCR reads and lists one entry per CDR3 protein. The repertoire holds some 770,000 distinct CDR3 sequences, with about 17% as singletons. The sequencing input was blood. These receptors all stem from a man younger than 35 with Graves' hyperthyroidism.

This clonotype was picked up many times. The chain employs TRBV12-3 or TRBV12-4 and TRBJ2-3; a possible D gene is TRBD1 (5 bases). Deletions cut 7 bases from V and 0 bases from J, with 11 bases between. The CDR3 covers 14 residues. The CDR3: CASKGSVSTDTQYF. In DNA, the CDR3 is TGTGCCAGCAAGGGGTCAGTTAGCACAGATACGCAGTATTTT.

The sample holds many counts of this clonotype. CDR3 loop: CASRSQGSGNTIYF. The DNA for the CDR3 is TGTGCCAGCAGGTCGCAGGGGTCTGGAAACACCATATATTTT. V usage is TRBV7-2 and J usage is TRBJ1-3; D might be TRBD1 (6 bases). The CDR3 is 14 residues long. Germline loops: CDR1 SGHTA, CDR2 FQGNSA. Trimming cost V 6 bases and J 1 base, with 10 bases left between them.

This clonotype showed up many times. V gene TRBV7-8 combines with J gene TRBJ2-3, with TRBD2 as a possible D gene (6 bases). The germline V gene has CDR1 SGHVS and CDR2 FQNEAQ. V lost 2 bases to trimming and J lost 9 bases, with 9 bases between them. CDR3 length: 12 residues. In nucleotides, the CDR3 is TGTGCCAGCAGCTTATACCGGGGGACGCAGTATTTT. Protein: CASSLYRGTQYF. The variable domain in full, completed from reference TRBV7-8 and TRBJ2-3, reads GAGVSQSPRYKVAKRGQDVALRCDPISGHVSLFWYQQALGQGPEFLTYFQNEAQLDKSGLPSDRFFAERPEGSVSTLKIQRTQQEDSAVYLCASSLYRGTQYFGPGTRLTVL.

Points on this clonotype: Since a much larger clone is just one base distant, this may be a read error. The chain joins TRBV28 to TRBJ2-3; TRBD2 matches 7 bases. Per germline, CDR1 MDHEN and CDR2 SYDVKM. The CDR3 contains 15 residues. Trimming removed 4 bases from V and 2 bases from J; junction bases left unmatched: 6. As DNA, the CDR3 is TGTGCCAGCAGTTCCCCTCTAGCGGACACAGATACGCAGTATTTT. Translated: CASSSPLADTDTQYF.

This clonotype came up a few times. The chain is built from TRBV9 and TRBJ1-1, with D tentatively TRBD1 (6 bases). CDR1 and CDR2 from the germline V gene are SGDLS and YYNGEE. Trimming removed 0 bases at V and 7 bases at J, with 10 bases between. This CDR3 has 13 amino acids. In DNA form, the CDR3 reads TGTGCCAGCAGCGTAGCGGGGGCGGGTGAAGCTTTCTTT. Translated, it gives CASSVAGAGEAFF.

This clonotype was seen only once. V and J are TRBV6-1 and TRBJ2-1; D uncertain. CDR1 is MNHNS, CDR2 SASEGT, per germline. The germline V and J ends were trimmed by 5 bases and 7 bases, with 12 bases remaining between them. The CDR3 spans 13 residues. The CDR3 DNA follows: TGTGCCAGCAGTCCTGCCCGAGTGAATGAGCAGTTCTTC. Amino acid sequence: CASSPARVNEQFF.

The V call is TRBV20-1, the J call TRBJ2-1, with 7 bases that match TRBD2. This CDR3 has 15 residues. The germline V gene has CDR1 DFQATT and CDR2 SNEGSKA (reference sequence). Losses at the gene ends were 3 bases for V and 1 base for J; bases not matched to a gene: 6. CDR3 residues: CSARRGLRSYNEQFF. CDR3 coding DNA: TGCAGTGCTAGGCGGGGGTTACGGTCCTACAATGAGCAGTTCTTC.

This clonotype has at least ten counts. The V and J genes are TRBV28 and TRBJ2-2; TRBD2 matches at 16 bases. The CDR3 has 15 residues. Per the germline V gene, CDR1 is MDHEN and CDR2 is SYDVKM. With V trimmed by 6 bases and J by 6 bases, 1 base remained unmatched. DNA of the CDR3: TGTGCCAGCAGAGGGACTAGCGGGAGGGCCGGGGAGCTGTTTTTT. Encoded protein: CASRGTSGRAGELFF.

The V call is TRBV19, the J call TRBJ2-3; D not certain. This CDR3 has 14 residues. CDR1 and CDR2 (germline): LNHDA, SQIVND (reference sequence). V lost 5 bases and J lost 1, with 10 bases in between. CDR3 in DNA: TGTGCCAGTAGTTACGGCCACCGCACAGATACGCAGTATTTT. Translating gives CASSYGHRTDTQYF.

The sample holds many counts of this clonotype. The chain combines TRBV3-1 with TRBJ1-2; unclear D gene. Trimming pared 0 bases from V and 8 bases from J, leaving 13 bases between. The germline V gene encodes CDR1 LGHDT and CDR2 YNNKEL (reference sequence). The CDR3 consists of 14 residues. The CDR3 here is CASSQDDGSRGYTF. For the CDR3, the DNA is TGTGCCAGCAGCCAAGATGACGGTTCTCGGGGCTACACCTTC.

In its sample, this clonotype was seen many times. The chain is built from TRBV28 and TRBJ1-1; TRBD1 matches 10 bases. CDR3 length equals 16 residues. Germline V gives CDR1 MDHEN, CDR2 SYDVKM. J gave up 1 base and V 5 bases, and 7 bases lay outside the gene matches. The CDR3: CASSRQGAPRNTEAFF. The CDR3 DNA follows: TGTGCCAGCAGTCGACAGGGGGCCCCTCGGAACACTGAAGCTTTCTTT.